The 30 T cell receptor beta chains below all came from one sample that was sequenced in a study of T cells in narcolepsy. Only in-frame clones appear in the TCRdb table, and some are missing; sequencing was by immunoSEQ multiplex PCR. The repertoire holds 30,000 or so clones, with about four fifths as singletons. Sequencing input: CD45RA- memory CD4+ T cells from PBMCs. All receptors derive from a human donor with narcolepsy.

The rearrangement links TRBV15 to TRBJ1-3; maybe TRBD1 (5 bases). The germline gives CDR1 LNHNV, CDR2 YYDKDF (reference sequence). CDR3 length: 15 residues. V was trimmed by 0 bases and J by 1 base, leaving 7 bases between them. The CDR3 is CATSRDKGSGNTIYF. CDR3 bases: TGTGCCACCAGCAGAGATAAGGGGTCTGGAAACACCATATATTTT.

The genes are TRBV29-1 and TRBJ2-7; 12 bases fit TRBD2. The V gene end was trimmed by 4 bases and the J gene end by 10 bases; junction bases not matched to a gene: 11. Germline assignment: CDR1 SQVTM and CDR2 ANQGSEA. This CDR3 contains 14 residues. The CDR3 sequence: CSVVWTSGAQQQYF. In DNA form, the CDR3 reads TGCAGCGTTGTCTGGACTAGCGGGGCCCAGCAACAGTACTTC.

V is TRBV7-9 and J is TRBJ2-5; 13 bases map to TRBD2. CDR1 and CDR2 (germline): SEHNR, FQNEAQ (reference sequence). The trim removed 5 bases at V and 2 bases at J, leaving 8 bases unmatched. This CDR3 comprises 17 residues. The CDR3 nucleotides read TGTGCCAGCAGCCCCCCGGGGACTAGCGGGGTACAAGAGACCCAGTACTTC. Translating gives CASSPPGTSGVQETQYF.

This chain links TRBV11-2 with TRBJ1-1; 9 positions match TRBD1. J gave up 5 bases and V 10 bases, and 8 bases lay outside the gene matches. Per germline, CDR1 SGHAT and CDR2 FQNNGV. The CDR3 is made up of 13 amino acids. The CDR3 sequence: CAISDRGRTEAFF. The DNA of the CDR3 is TGTGCCATCTCGGACAGGGGAAGAACTGAAGCTTTCTTT.

This clone was seen a handful of times. Other DNA variants within this sample encode the same CDR3. The V and J genes are TRBV7-2 and TRBJ1-2, with 11 positions matching TRBD1. Looked up from germline, CDR1 is SGHTA and CDR2 is FQGNSA. After removal of 5 bases from V and 3 bases from J, the junction contained 2 bases not matched to a gene. The CDR3 loop spans 14 amino acids. This CDR3 reads CASSLGQGDYGYTF. Written as DNA, the CDR3 is TGTGCCAGCAGCCTGGGACAGGGGGACTATGGCTACACCTTC.

This chain joins TRBV12-5 and TRBJ1-5; perhaps TRBD1 as D (6 bases). Looked up from germline, CDR1 is LGHNT and CDR2 is FRNRAP. The length of the CDR3 is 14 residues. V was cut by 5 bases and J by 4 bases, with 12 bases left in between. As DNA, the CDR3 is TGTGCTAGTGGTGCAGGGGTTGGGAATCAGCCCCAGCATTTT. It translates to CASGAGVGNQPQHF.

This sequence joins TRBV2 and TRBJ2-7; perhaps TRBD1 as D (5 bases). Trimming took off 7 bases at V and 0 bases at J, with 16 bases between the two ends. Germline V gene lookup returns CDR1 SNHLY and CDR2 FYNNEI. The CDR3 is 15 amino acids. CDR3: CASTPTLTVSYEQYF. The CDR3 coding sequence is TGTGCCAGCACCCCGACCTTGACAGTCTCCTACGAGCAGTACTTC.

This clone was seen a single time. The V call is TRBV7-2, the J call TRBJ1-1; D unclear. V lost 0 bases and J 5 bases, leaving 16 bases between the germline ends. Per the germline V gene, CDR1 is SGHTA and CDR2 is FQGNSA. The CDR3 consists of 16 residues. Here the CDR3 DNA reads TGTGCCAGCAGCTTAGCGCTAGGGAGGGTATTTACTGAAGCTTTCTTT. The encoded protein is CASSLALGRVFTEAFF.

This clone showed up just a few times. For the CDR3, the DNA is TGTGCCAGCAGTTGGGACTCGGATCAGCCCCAGCATTTT. Translated, it gives CASSWDSDQPQHF. This rearrangement joins TRBV6-5 to TRBJ1-5, with D perhaps matching TRBD1 (5 bases). Trimming shortened V by 4 bases and J by 5 bases, and 9 bases separated the two germline ends. Germline CDR1 reads MNHEY; CDR2 reads SVGAGI. The CDR3 loop spans 13 amino acids.

The chain combines TRBV6-1 with TRBJ2-5; TRBD2 might be the D (5 bases). Germline lookup yields CDR1 MNHNS and CDR2 SASEGT. The V end was cut by 5 bases, the J end by 5 bases, with 15 bases between. The CDR3 covers 14 residues. CDR3 amino acids: CASSSAGIWETQYF. CDR3 DNA sequence: TGTGCCAGCAGTTCGGCCGGGATTTGGGAGACCCAGTACTTC.

The chain is built from TRBV5-1 and TRBJ1-2; possible D gene TRBD1, 5 bases. Trimming removed 2 bases from V and 6 bases from J, with 8 bases in between. CDR3 length: 12 amino acids. Germline CDR1 reads SGHRS; CDR2 reads YFSETQ. In DNA, the CDR3 is TGCGCCAGCAGCTTCGACAGCCATGGCTACACCTTC. Translated, it gives CASSFDSHGYTF.

This clone was found once. The chain is built from TRBV11-2 and TRBJ2-7, with D possibly TRBD2 on 5 matching bases. Trimming cost V 0 bases and J 0 bases, with 6 bases left between them. CDR3 length: 14 residues. Germline V gene data show CDR1 as SGHAT and CDR2 as FQNNGV. CDR3 nucleotide sequence: TGTGCCAGCAGCTTAGATGGGAGCTCCTACGAGCAGTACTTC. It codes for CASSLDGSSYEQYF.

The rearrangement links TRBV5-4 to TRBJ1-5, with D possibly matching TRBD1 (6 bases). V lost 4 bases to trimming and J lost 1 base, with 12 bases between them. The CDR3 contains 15 residues. CDR1 SGHNT and CDR2 YYREEE come from the germline V gene (reference sequence). The CDR3 DNA reads TGTGCCAGCAGCAAGGGGCAGGGGAGCAATCAGCCCCAGCATTTT. Translated, it gives CASSKGQGSNQPQHF.

This clone was counted a few times. Other DNA sequences in this specimen translate into the identical CDR3. This chain uses TRBV11-2 with TRBJ1-5; D call uncertain. This CDR3 is 13 amino acids long. Germline assignment: CDR1 SGHAT and CDR2 FQNNGV. The V and J ends lost 0 bases and 1 base respectively, with 1 base between them. In DNA form, the CDR3 reads TGTGCCAGCAGCTTAGAGAGCAATCAGCCCCAGCATTTT. The encoded protein is CASSLESNQPQHF.

This sequence joins TRBV11-2 and TRBJ2-1; D not resolved. V lost 0 bases and J 5 bases, leaving 8 bases between the germline ends. The CDR3 contains 14 residues. CDR1 and CDR2 (germline): SGHAT, FQNNGV. CDR3 loop: CASSLDSANNEQFF. The DNA of the CDR3 is TGTGCCAGCAGCTTAGATTCGGCTAACAATGAGCAGTTCTTC.

V gene TRBV30 combines with J gene TRBJ1-1, with D possibly matching TRBD1 (5 bases). Germline V lookup: CDR1 GTSNPN, CDR2 SVGIG (reference sequence). V was cut by 0 bases and J by 2 bases, with 13 bases left in between. This CDR3 comprises 15 residues. The DNA of the CDR3 is TGTGCCTGGAGTGTAGGTGGGGGAGGAAACACTGAAGCTTTCTTT. It yields the protein CAWSVGGGGNTEAFF.

This clone was picked up one time. The chain is built from TRBV2 and TRBJ2-2; the match to TRBD2 covers 7 bases. This CDR3 is 13 amino acids long. The V gene end was trimmed by 10 bases and the J gene end by 7 bases; junction bases not matched to a gene: 9. Germline V gives CDR1 SNHLY, CDR2 FYNNEI. CDR3 residues: CATGLEYGGELFF. In DNA, the CDR3 is TGTGCCACCGGACTAGAGTATGGCGGGGAGCTGTTTTTT.

As to this clone: This CDR3 is also generated by other DNA sequences in the sample. The chain recombines TRBV18 with TRBJ2-3; D is undetermined. Per the germline V gene, CDR1 is KGHSH and CDR2 is LQKENI. The V gene lost 3 bases and the J gene lost 6 bases, with 10 bases spanning the gap. This CDR3 comprises 13 residues. CDR3: CASSPNSGDTQYF. The CDR3 nucleotides read TGTGCCAGCTCACCTAACTCCGGCGATACGCAGTATTTT.

Comments on this clone: Other DNA sequences in the same sample also yield this CDR3. The chain recombines TRBV2 with TRBJ1-1; TRBD1 matches 7 bases. J was trimmed by 2 bases and V by 7 bases; bases with no gene match: 4. CDR1 is SNHLY and CDR2 is FYNNEI in the germline V gene. The CDR3 covers 13 residues. CDR3: CASTRDSNTEAFF. CDR3 nucleotide sequence: TGTGCCAGCACCCGGGACAGTAACACTGAAGCTTTCTTT.

CDR3 sequence reads: CASSQQGPNEQYF. In nucleotides, the CDR3 is TGCGCCAGCAGCCAACAGGGGCCCAACGAGCAGTACTTC. The chain carries TRBV5-1 and TRBJ2-5; 7 bases are shared with TRBD1. Gene TRBJ2-7 matches the end of the DNA better, so the J call may be wrong. The CDR3 runs to 13 residues. Germline V gene data show CDR1 as SGHRS and CDR2 as YFSETQ.

A note on this clone: In the same sample, other DNA sequences code for this CDR3. The V and J genes are TRBV2 and TRBJ1-4; D unresolved. V was trimmed by 8 bases and J by 0 bases, leaving 7 bases between them. From germline, CDR1 is SNHLY and CDR2 FYNNEI. The CDR3 totals 13 residues. The CDR3 loop is CASEGTTNEKLFF. CDR3 DNA: TGTGCCAGCGAAGGAACAACTAATGAAAAACTGTTTTTT.

The CDR3 DNA follows: TGTGCCAGCAGCCCAAGTGGGGAATGGAATTCACCCCTCCACTTT. Its protein product is CASSPSGEWNSPLHF. This chain links TRBV7-3 with TRBJ1-6; no reliable D call. Trimming pared 5 bases from V and 7 bases from J, leaving 15 bases between. CDR1 SGHTA and CDR2 FQGTGA come from the germline V gene. The CDR3 is made up of 15 amino acids.

In DNA form, the CDR3 reads TGTGCCAGCAGCCAATATACTAGCGGCACAGATACGCAGTATTTT. It encodes CASSQYTSGTDTQYF. The V and J genes are TRBV14 and TRBJ2-3; 7 bases fit TRBD2. The CDR3 has 15 residues. Losses at the gene ends were 2 bases for V and 1 base for J; bases not matched to a gene: 3. From germline, CDR1 is SGHDN and CDR2 FVKESK. The whole variable domain, filled in from reference TRBV14 and TRBJ2-3, reads EAGVTQFPSHSVIEKGQTVTLRCDPISGHDNLYWYRRVMGKEIKFLLHFVKESKQDESGMPNNRFLAERTGGTYSTLKVQPAELEDSGVYFCASSQYTSGTDTQYFGPGTRLTVL.

This chain joins TRBV5-4 and TRBJ1-1; D unclear. V gave up 4 bases and J gave up 0 bases, with 13 bases separating them. CDR3 length: 15 amino acids. Germline CDR1 SGHNT, CDR2 YYREEE (reference sequence). CDR3: CASSPDGGMNTEAFF. DNA for the CDR3: TGTGCCAGCAGCCCGGATGGAGGGATGAACACTGAAGCTTTCTTT. The full variable domain, completed using reference TRBV5-4 and TRBJ1-1, is ETGVTQSPTHLIKTRGQQVTLRCSSQSGHNTVSWYQQALGQGPQFIFQYYREEENGRGNFPPRFSGLQFPNYSSELNVNALELDDSALYLCASSPDGGMNTEAFFGQGTRLTVV.

This clone was counted once. The junction does not match germline at one end; this may be a read error. This sequence joins TRBV7-9 and TRBJ1-2; TRBD1 aligns across 9 bases. Germline V lookup: CDR1 SEHNR, CDR2 FQNEAQ (reference sequence). The CDR3 is 11 residues long. CDR3 sequence reads: CASSLQGARPF. DNA for the CDR3: TGTGCCAGCAGTTTACAGGGGGCGCGGCCCTTC. Together with reference TRBV7-9 and TRBJ1-2, the CDR3 gives the full variable domain: DTGVSQNPRHKITKRGQNVTFRCDPISEHNRLYWYRQTLGQGPEFLTYFQNEAQLEKSRLLSDRFSAERPKGSFSTLEIQRTEQGDSAMYLCASSLQGARPFGSGTRLTVV.

J is TRBJ2-7 and V is TRBV2; D is uncertain. Germline CDR1 SNHLY, CDR2 FYNNEI. CDR3 length equals 13 residues. The V end was cut by 3 bases, the J end by 1 base, with 7 bases between. The CDR3 region is CASSEALSYEQYF. The CDR3 coding sequence is TGTGCCAGCAGTGAGGCTCTGTCCTACGAGCAGTACTTC.

The CDR3 is CAWSVQGAGNQPQHF. The CDR3 nucleotides are TGTGCCTGGAGTGTACAGGGGGCTGGCAATCAGCCCCAGCATTTT. This chain uses TRBV30 with TRBJ1-5; 9 nucleotides line up with TRBD1. The ends lost 0 bases at V and 2 bases at J; junction bases unmatched: 2. The CDR3 loop spans 15 amino acids. Germline V CDR1 and CDR2: GTSNPN, SVGIG (reference sequence).

This chain joins TRBV9 and TRBJ1-3, with a weak D call TRBD1 (6 bases). The germline CDR1 and CDR2 sequences are SGDLS and YYNGEE. The CDR3 spans 18 residues. V was trimmed by 3 bases and J by 2 bases, leaving 21 bases between them. DNA for the CDR3: TGTGCCAGCAGCGCCCTACCTCTTCTACAGGGAGCTGGAAACACCATATATTTT. It yields the protein CASSALPLLQGAGNTIYF.

The genes are TRBV19 and TRBJ1-2; 7 nucleotides match TRBD1. Germline V CDR1 and CDR2: LNHDA, SQIVND (reference sequence). The trim removed 5 bases at V and 4 bases at J, leaving 10 bases unmatched. The CDR3 is 15 amino acids. CDR3 amino acids: CASSFRDRVLYGYTF. The CDR3 nucleotides read TGTGCCAGTAGTTTCCGGGACAGAGTTCTCTATGGCTACACCTTC. The full variable domain, its missing parts supplied by reference TRBV19 and TRBJ1-2, is DGGITQSPKYLFRKEGQNVTLSCEQNLNHDAMYWYRQDPGQGLRLIYYSQIVNDFQKGDIAEGYSVSREKKESFPLTVTSAQKNPTAFYLCASSFRDRVLYGYTFGSGTRLTVV.

V gene TRBV7-2 combines with J gene TRBJ2-7; D possibly corresponds to TRBD1 (6 bases). Germline CDR1 is SGHTA and CDR2 is FQGNSA. Trimming left V 1 base short and J 0 bases short, with 7 bases between. The CDR3 covers 14 residues. The CDR3 region is CASSLVRGSYEQYF. The CDR3 DNA reads TGTGCCAGCAGCTTAGTCAGGGGCTCCTACGAGCAGTACTTC.